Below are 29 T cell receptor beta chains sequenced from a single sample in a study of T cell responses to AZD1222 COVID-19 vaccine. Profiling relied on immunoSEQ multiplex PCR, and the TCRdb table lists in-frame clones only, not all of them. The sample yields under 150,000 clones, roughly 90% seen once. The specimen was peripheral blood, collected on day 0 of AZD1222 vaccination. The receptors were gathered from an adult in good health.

The CDR3 coding sequence is TGTGCCAGCAGCTCCCTTGGACAGGGGAACACCGGGGAGCTGTTTTTT. It specifies CASSSLGQGNTGELFF. V is TRBV7-3 and J is TRBJ2-2; the match to TRBD1 covers 8 bases. V was pared by 4 bases and J by 1 base, with 5 bases of the junction left unmatched. CDR3 length: 16 amino acids. Germline V lookup: CDR1 SGHTA, CDR2 FQGTGA.

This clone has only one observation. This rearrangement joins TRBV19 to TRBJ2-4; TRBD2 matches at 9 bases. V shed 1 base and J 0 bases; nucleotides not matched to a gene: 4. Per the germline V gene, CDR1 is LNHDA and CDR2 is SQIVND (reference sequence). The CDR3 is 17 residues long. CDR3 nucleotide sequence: TGTGCCAGTAGTATAGTCCGCGGGGGGGTAGCCAAAAACATTCAGTACTTC. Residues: CASSIVRGGVAKNIQYF.

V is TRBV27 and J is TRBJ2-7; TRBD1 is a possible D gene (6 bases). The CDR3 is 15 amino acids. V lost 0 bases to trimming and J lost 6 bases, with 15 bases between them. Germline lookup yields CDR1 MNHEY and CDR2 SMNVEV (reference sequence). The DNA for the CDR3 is TGTGCCAGCAGTTTATCCAGGGGTCAATTTTCCGAGCAGTACTTC. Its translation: CASSLSRGQFSEQYF.

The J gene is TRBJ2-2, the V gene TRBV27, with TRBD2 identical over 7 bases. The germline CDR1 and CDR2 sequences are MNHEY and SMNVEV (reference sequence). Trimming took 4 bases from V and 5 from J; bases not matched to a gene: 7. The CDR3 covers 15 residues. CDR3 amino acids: CASSSREYETGELFF. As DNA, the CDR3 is TGTGCCAGCAGTTCGCGGGAGTACGAGACCGGGGAGCTGTTTTTT.

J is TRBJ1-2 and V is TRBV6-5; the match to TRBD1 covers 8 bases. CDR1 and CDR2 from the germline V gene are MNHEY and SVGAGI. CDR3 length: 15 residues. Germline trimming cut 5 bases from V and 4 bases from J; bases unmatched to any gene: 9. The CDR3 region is CASSPSPTGVYGYTF. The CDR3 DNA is TGTGCCAGCAGTCCCAGTCCGACAGGGGTCTATGGCTACACCTTC.

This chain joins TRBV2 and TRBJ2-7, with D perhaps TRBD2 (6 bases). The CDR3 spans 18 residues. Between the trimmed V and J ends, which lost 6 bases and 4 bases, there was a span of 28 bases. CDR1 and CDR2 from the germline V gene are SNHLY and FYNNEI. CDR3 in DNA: TGTGCCAGCAGGCGTGGGGGGTGGTCCTTGTTCCGAACTTACGAGCAGTACTTC. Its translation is CASRRGGWSLFRTYEQYF.

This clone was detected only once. CDR3 nucleotide sequence: TGTGCCAGGAGAAGAATAACCGGGGAGCTGTTTTTT. This gives the protein CARRRITGELFF. V gene TRBV19 combines with J gene TRBJ2-2; D gene uncertain. This CDR3 comprises 12 residues. Trimming took 9 bases from V and 5 from J, leaving 10 bases between them. Germline CDR1 is LNHDA and CDR2 is SQIVND (reference sequence).

The CDR3 DNA reads as TGTGCCAGCAGCACCACTAGCGGGAGGGGGTATGAGCAGTTCTTC. Translating gives CASSTTSGRGYEQFF. The V call is TRBV11-1, the J call TRBJ2-1; 13 bases fit TRBD2. The CDR3 has 15 residues. V dropped 5 bases and J dropped 8; count of bases not matched to a gene: 6. Germline lookup yields CDR1 SGHAT and CDR2 FQDESV (reference sequence).

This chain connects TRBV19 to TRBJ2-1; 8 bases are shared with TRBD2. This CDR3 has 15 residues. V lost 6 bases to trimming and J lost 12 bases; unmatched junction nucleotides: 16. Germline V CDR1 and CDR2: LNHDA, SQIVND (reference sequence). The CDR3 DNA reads TGTGCCAGTAGCTCAGCGGGAGAGATTACAATGAGGCAGTTCTTC. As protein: CASSSAGEITMRQFF.

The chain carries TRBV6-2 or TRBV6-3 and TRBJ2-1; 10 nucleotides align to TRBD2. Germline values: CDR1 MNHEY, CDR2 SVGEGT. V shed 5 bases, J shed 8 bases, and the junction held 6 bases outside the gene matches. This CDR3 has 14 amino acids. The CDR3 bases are TGTGCCAGCAGTACGGCTAGCGGGAGTGATGAGCAGTTCTTC. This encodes CASSTASGSDEQFF.

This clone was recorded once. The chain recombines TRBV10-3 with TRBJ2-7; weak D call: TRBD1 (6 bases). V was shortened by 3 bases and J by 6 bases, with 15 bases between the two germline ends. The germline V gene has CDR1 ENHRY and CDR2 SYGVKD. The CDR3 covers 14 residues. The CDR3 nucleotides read TGTGCCATCAGTGATTTACAGGGCCCAGGCGAGCAGTACTTC. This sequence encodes CAISDLQGPGEQYF.

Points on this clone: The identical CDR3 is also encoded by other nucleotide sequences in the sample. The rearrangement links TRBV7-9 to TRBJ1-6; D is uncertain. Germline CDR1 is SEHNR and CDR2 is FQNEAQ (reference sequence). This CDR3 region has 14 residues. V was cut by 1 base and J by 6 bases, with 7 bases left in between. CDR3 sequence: CASSLGRRNSPLHF. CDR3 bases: TGTGCCAGCAGCTTAGGTCGCCGTAATTCACCCCTCCACTTT.

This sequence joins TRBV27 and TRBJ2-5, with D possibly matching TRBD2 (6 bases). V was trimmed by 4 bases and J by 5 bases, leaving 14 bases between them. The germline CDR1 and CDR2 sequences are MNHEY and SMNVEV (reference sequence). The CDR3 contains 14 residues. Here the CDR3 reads CASSSLATWETQYF. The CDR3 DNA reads TGTGCCAGCAGTTCTCTAGCGACGTGGGAGACCCAGTACTTC.

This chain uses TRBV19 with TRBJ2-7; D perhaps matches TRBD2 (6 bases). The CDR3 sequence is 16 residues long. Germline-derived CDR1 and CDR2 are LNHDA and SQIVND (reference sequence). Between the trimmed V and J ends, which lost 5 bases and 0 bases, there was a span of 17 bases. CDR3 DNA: TGTGCCAGTAGTTCCCGCCGGGGGTCGAGCTCCTACGAGCAGTACTTC. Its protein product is CASSSRRGSSSYEQYF.

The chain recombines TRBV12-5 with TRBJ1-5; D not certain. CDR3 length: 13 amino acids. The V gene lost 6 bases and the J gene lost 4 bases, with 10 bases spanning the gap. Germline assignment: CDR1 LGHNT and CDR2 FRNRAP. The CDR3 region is CASGPEGNQPQHF. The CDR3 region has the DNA TGTGCTAGTGGCCCAGAGGGAAATCAGCCCCAGCATTTT.

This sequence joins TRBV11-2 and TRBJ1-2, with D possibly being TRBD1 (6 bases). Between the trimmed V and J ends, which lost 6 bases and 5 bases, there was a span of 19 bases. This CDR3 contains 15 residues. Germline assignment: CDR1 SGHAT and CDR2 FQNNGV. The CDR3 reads CASRINRAELYGYTF. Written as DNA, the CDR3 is TGTGCCAGCAGGATTAACAGGGCTGAGTTATATGGCTACACCTTC.

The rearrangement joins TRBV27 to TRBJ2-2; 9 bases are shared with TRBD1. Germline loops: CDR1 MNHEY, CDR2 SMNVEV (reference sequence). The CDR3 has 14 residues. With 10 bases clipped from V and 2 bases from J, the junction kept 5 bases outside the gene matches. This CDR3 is CATQTGGNTGELFF. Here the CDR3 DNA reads TGTGCCACCCAGACAGGGGGAAACACCGGGGAGCTGTTTTTT.

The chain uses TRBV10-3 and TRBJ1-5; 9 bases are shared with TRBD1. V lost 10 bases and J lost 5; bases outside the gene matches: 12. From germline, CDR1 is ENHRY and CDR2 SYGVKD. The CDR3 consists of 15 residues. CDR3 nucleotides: TGTGCCAGCTCGGGACAGGGTTTATTGGATCAGCCCCAGCATTTT. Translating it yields CASSGQGLLDQPQHF.

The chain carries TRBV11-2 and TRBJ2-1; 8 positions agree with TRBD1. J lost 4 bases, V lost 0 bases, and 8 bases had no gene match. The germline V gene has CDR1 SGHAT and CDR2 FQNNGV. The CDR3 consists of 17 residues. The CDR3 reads CASSLDSIRGLYNEQFF. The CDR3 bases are TGTGCCAGCAGCTTAGACAGTATCAGGGGGCTGTACAATGAGCAGTTCTTC.

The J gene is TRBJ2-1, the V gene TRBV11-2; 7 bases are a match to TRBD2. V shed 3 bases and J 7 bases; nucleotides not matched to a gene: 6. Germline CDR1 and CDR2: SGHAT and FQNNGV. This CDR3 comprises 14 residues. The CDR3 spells CASSFGGSGNEQFF. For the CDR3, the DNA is TGTGCCAGCAGCTTCGGCGGGAGCGGGAATGAGCAGTTCTTC.

The CDR3 spells CASSLAGGPSDTQYF. CDR3 sequence (DNA): TGTGCCAGCAGCTTAGCGGGAGGGCCGTCCGATACGCAGTATTTT. J is TRBJ2-3 and V is TRBV5-6; 10 nucleotides agree with TRBD2. The CDR3 consists of 15 residues. Germline CDR1 SGHDT, CDR2 YYEEEE. The ends lost 2 bases at V and 6 bases at J; junction bases unmatched: 6. Complete variable domain (other parts from reference TRBV5-6 and TRBJ2-3): DAGVTQSPTHLIKTRGQQVTLRCSPKSGHDTVSWYQQALGQGPQFIFQYYEEEERQRGNFPDRFSGHQFPNYSSELNVNALLLGDSALYLCASSLAGGPSDTQYFGPGTRLTVL.

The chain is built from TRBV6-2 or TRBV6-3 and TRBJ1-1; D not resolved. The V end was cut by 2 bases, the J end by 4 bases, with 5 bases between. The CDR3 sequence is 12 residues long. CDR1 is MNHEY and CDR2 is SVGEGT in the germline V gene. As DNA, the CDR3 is TGTGCCAGCAGTTACGCGGGCACTGAAGCTTTCTTT. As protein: CASSYAGTEAFF.

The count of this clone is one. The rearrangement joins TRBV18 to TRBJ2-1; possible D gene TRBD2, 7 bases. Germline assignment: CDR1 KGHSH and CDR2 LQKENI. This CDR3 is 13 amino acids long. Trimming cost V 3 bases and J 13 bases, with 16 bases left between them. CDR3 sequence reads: CASSPGTGGAQFF. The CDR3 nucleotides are TGTGCCAGCTCACCGGGGACTGGGGGGGCCCAGTTCTTC.

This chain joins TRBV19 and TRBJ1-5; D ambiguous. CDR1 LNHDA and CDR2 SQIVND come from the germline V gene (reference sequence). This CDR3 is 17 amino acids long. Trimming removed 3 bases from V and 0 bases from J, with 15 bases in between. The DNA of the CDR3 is TGTGCCAGTAGTATCGTGCGGCGGCAATATAGCAATCAGCCCCAGCATTTT. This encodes CASSIVRRQYSNQPQHF.

CDR3 bases: TGTGCCAGCAGCCCTACAGGGTGGGACACCATATATTTT. Amino acids: CASSPTGWDTIYF. This chain connects TRBV7-2 to TRBJ1-3; TRBD1 is a possible D gene (6 bases). Germline CDR1 is SGHTA and CDR2 is FQGNSA. The V and J ends lost 5 bases and 8 bases respectively, with 13 bases between them. The CDR3 loop spans 13 amino acids.

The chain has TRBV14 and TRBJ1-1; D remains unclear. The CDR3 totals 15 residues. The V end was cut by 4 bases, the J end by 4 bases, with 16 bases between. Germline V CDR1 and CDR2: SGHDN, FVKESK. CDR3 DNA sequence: TGTGCCAGCAGCCCGAAAAGTCACCTGGGCACTGAAGCTTTCTTT. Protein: CASSPKSHLGTEAFF.

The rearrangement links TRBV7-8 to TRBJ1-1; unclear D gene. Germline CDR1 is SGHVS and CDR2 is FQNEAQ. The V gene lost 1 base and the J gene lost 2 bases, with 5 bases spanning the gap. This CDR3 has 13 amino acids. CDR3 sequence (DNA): TGTGCCAGCAGCTTAGTCCTAAACACTGAAGCTTTCTTT. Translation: CASSLVLNTEAFF.

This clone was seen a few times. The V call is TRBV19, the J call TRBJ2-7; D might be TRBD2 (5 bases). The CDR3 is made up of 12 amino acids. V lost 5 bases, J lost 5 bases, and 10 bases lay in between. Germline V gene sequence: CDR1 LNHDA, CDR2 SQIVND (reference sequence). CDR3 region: CASSRGNHEQYF. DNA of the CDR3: TGTGCCAGTAGTCGAGGGAATCACGAGCAGTACTTC.

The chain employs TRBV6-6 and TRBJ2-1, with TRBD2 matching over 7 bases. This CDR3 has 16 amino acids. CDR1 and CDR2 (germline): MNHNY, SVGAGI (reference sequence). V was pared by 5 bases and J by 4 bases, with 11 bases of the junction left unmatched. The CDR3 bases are TGTGCCAGCAGTGTGGGGCAAGCGGGAAGGTACAATGAGCAGTTCTTC. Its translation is CASSVGQAGRYNEQFF.